This entry describes one T cell receptor beta chain. The antigen it recognizes is unknown. No much larger clone is present one base from it, and per-base qualities are unavailable. Sequencing was performed on an Illumina HiSeq 2500. TCR beta libraries were prepared by quantitative 5'-RACE with molecular barcodes. In the source study's methods: To identify disease-linked TCR variants, a new computational method was used, one built on a probabilistic model of VDJ rearrangement. TCRdb trimmed the raw reads at Q25, called clones with MiXCR and kept productive beta chains. Each CDR3 protein appears once, grouped with its most common genes and DNA. None of the V and J calls come from the authors' own analysis; TCRdb made them. This sample gives around 490,000 distinct CDR3 sequences in total; roughly 5.2% of them show up just once. The leading ten clones occupy around 3.5% of the sample. The sample comes from a study of CD8 T cells in ankylosing spondylitis (TCRdb year 2017). General notes on the study: To find TCR variants linked to disease, the study profiled T cell receptor beta repertoires in ankylosing spondylitis patients and healthy donors. In total, the full study cohort was made up of some 110 healthy donors and 25 or so ankylosing spondylitis patients. Peripheral blood samples were taken, and synovial fluid was additionally collected from ankylosing spondylitis patients.

What the research found in general, with its limitations: A TCR beta motif of about eight highly homologous amino acid variants appeared characteristic of blood from ankylosing spondylitis patients. Some TCR beta motif variants had previously been reported in synovial fluid and blood of reactive arthritis patients, which suggested common disease-initiation mechanisms. According to the report, matched synovial fluid samples from ankylosing spondylitis patients were significantly enriched for the disease-linked clones. The disease-linked clones showed a CD8+ phenotype and occurred at relatively low frequencies in peripheral blood.

This receptor was taken from a male donor with ankylosing spondylitis. Sequenced input: blood, either unsorted or a sorted T cell fraction (not recorded which).

The CDR3 reads CSARDGTVNTEAFF. DNA sequence: TGCAGTGCTAGAGATGGGACAGTCAACACTGAAGCTTTCTTT. The rearrangement joined TRBV20-1 to TRBJ1-1, with TRBD1 matching 7 junction bases. Including cysteine and phenylalanine, the CDR3 has 14 amino acids. Here the CDR3 DNA is all that survives: 42 bases in frame from base 1. Here V drops 0 bases and J drops 2 bases, and the junction holds 3 bases not matched to any gene. From the germline V gene (reference sequence), CDR1 is DFQATT and CDR2 is SNEGSKA.